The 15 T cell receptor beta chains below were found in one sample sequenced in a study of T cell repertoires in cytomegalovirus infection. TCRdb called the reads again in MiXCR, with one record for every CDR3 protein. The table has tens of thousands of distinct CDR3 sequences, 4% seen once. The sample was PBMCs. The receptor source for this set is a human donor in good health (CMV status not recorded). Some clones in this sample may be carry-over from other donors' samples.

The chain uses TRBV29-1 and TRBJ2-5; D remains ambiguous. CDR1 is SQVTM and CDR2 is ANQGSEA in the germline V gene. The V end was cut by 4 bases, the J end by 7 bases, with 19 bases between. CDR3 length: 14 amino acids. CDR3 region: CSVVPSDVVGTQYF. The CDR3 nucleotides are TGCAGCGTTGTACCCTCGGACGTCGTGGGGACCCAGTACTTC. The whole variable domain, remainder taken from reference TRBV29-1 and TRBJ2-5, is SAVISQKPSRDICQRGTSLTIQCQVDSQVTMMFWYRQQPGQSLTLIATANQGSEATYESGFVIDKFPISRPNLTFSTLTVSNMSPEDSSIYLCSVVPSDVVGTQYFGPGTRLLVL.

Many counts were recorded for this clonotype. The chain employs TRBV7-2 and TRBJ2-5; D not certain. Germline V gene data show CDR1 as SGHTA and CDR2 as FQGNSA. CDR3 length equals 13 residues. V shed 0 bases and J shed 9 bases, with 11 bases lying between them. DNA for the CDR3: TGTGCCAGCAGCTTAGCTGGCGCTGGGGCCCAGTACTTC. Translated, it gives CASSLAGAGAQYF.

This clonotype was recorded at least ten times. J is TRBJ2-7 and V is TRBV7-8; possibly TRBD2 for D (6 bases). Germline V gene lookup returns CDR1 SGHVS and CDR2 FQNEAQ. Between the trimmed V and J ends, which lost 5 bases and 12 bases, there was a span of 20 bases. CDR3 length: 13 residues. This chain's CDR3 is CASSIDLVGTRYF. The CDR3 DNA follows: TGTGCCAGCAGCATAGACCTTGTTGGGACTCGGTACTTC.

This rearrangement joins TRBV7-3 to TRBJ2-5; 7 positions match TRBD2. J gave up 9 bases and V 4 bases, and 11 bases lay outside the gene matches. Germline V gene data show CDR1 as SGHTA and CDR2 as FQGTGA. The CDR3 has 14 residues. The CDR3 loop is CASSSGRLRGAQYF. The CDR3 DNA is TGTGCCAGCAGCTCCGGCCGACTCCGGGGGGCCCAGTACTTC.

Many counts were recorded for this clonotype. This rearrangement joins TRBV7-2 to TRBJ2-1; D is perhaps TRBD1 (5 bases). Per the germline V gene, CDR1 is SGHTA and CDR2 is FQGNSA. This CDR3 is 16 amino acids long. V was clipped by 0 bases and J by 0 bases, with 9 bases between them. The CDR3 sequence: CASSLAGASSYNEQFF. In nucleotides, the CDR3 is TGTGCCAGCAGCTTAGCAGGGGCAAGCTCCTACAATGAGCAGTTCTTC.

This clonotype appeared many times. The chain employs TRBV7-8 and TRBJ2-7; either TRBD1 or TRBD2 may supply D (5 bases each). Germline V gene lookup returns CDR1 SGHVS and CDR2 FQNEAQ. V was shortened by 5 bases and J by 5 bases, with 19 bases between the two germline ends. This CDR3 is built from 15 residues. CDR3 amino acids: CASSPSRGRSHEQYF. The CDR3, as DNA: TGTGCCAGCAGCCCGAGTCGGGGCAGATCCCACGAGCAGTACTTC.

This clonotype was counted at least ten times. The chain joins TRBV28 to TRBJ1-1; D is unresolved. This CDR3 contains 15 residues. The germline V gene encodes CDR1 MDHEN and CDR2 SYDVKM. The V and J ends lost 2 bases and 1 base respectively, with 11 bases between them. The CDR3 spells CASSLPRHRNTEAFF. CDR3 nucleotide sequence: TGTGCCAGCAGTTTACCCCGACACAGGAACACTGAAGCTTTCTTT.

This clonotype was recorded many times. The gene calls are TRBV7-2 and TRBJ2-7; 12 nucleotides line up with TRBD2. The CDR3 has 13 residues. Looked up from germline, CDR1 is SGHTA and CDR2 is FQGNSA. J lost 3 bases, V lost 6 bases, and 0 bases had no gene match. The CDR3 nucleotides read TGTGCCAGCAGGACTAGCGGGAGCTACGAGCAGTACTTC. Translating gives CASRTSGSYEQYF.

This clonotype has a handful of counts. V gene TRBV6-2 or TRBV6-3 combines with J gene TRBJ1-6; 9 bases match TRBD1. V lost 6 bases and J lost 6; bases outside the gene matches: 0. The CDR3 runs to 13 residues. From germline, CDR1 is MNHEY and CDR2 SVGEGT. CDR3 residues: CASRDRGNSPLHF. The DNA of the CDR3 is TGTGCCAGCAGGGACAGGGGTAATTCACCCCTCCACTTT.

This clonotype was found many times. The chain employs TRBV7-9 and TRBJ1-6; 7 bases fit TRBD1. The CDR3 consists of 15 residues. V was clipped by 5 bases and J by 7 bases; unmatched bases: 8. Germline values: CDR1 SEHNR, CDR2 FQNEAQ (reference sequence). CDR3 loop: CASSPAGQQNSPLHF. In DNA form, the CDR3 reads TGTGCCAGCAGCCCCGCGGGACAGCAAAATTCACCCCTCCACTTT.

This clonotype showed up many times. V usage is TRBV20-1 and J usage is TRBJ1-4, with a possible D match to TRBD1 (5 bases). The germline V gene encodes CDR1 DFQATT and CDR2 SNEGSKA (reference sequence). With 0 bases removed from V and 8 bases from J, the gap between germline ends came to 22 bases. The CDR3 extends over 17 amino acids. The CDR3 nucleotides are TGCAGTGCTAGAGACAGCTATGGGGGTGCTACGGGCGAAAAACTGTTTTTT. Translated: CSARDSYGGATGEKLFF.

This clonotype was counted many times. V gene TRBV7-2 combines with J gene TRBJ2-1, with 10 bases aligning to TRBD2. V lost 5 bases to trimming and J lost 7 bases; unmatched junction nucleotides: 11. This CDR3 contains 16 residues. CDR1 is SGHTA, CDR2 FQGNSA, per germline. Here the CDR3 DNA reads TGTGCCAGCAGCCCCAGCGATAGCGGGAGGTATAATGAGCAGTTCTTC. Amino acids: CASSPSDSGRYNEQFF.

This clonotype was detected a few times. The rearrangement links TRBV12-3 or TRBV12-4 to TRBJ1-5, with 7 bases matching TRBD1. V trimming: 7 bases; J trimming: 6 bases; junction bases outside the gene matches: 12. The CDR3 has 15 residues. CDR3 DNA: TGTGCCAGCACCCAAGCCGGCAGGGGGAGTCAGCCCCAGCATTTT. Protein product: CASTQAGRGSQPQHF.

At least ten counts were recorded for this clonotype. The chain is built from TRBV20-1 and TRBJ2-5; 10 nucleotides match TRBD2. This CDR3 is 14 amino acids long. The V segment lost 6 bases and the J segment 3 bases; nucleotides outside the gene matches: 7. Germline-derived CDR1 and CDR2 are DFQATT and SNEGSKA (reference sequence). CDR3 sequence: CSAPLAGREETQYF. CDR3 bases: TGCAGTGCCCCACTAGCGGGGAGAGAAGAGACCCAGTACTTC.

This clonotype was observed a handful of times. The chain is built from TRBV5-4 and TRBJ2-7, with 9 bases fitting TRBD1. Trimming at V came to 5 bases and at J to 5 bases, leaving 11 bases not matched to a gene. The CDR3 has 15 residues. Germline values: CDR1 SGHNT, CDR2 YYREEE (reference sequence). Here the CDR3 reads CASSRGGQGGNEQYF. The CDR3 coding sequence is TGTGCCAGCAGTCGTGGGGGACAGGGAGGTAACGAGCAGTACTTC.